These T cell receptor beta chains were read from a single sample in a study of blood T cell repertoires in COVID-19. The method was immunoSEQ multiplex PCR; TCRdb's version includes in-frame clones alone and lacks a portion of them. The sample lists about 370,000 clones, approximately 87% occurring once. The source material was peripheral blood. The receptors here all came from a young woman with COVID-19, enrolled during active disease. CDR3s include the opening cysteine and the closing phenylalanine or tryptophan. Each record gives: clone size, D gene, V gene, J gene, CDR3 protein, CDR3 DNA. The D gene is left open where the match is weak. Expanded clones are given a class, and other clones once, few, many or no size at all.

NA,NA,TRBV28,TRBJ1-2,CASSPPADGYTF,TGTGCCAGCAGTCCTCCCGCGGATGGCTACACCTTC
NA,TRBD2,TRBV11-3,TRBJ2-5,CASSLGAGGQETQYF,TGTGCCAGCAGCTTAGGGGCGGGGGGGCAAGAGACCCAGTACTTC
NA,TRBD2,TRBV4-3,TRBJ2-1,CASSQDPLSGRDNEQFF,TGCGCCAGCAGCCAAGATCCCCTTAGCGGGAGGGACAATGAGCAGTTCTTC
NA,TRBD1,TRBV5-1,TRBJ2-7,CASSLGQGSYEQYF,TGCGCCAGCAGCCTGGGACAGGGTTCCTACGAGCAGTACTTC
NA,NA,TRBV7-8,TRBJ1-4,CASSSGTLATNEKLFF,TGTGCCAGCAGCTCTGGGACACTTGCAACTAATGAAAAACTGTTTTTT
NA,TRBD1,TRBV7-2,TRBJ2-7,CASSPWDRSFYEQYF,TGTGCCAGCAGCCCCTGGGACAGAAGCTTCTACGAGCAGTACTTC
NA,NA,TRBV21-1,TRBJ2-2,CASSSLRSGELFF,TGTGCCAGCAGCAGCCTTAGGAGCGGGGAGCTGTTTTTT
NA,NA,TRBV7-3,TRBJ1-2,CASSDQAGQGGYTF,TGTGCCAGCAGCGACCAAGCGGGCCAGGGAGGCTACACCTTC
NA,TRBD1,TRBV11-2,TRBJ2-3,CASSLDRQGAGDTQYF,TGTGCCAGCAGCTTAGATCGCCAGGGGGCTGGAGATACGCAGTATTTT
once,NA,TRBV7-2,TRBJ1-3,CASRGHGPGNTIYF,TGTGCCAGCCGGGGACACGGTCCTGGAAACACCATATATTTT
NA,TRBD1,TRBV3-1/TRBV3-2,TRBJ1-2,CASSQTGYGYTF,TGTGCCAGCAGCCAGACAGGGTATGGCTACACCTTC
NA,NA,TRBV18,TRBJ1-1,CASSASGVNTEAFF,TGTGCCAGCTCCGCGTCCGGGGTTAACACTGAAGCTTTCTTT
NA,NA,TRBV3-1/TRBV3-2,TRBJ1-4,CASSQGYSEKLFF,TGTGCCAGCAGCCAAGGGTACAGTGAAAAACTGTTTTTT
NA,NA,TRBV6-5,TRBJ2-7,CASSYLREQYF,TGTGCCAGCAGTTACCTTCGGGAGCAGTACTTC
once,NA,TRBV20-1,TRBJ2-1,CSARSFGEQFF,TGCAGTGCTAGATCGTTCGGTGAGCAGTTCTTC
NA,TRBD2,TRBV29-1,TRBJ2-1,CSVEMALAGGLGGNEQFF,TGCAGCGTTGAGATGGCTCTAGCGGGAGGCCTTGGAGGGAATGAGCAGTTCTTC
NA,TRBD2,TRBV6-5,TRBJ2-7,CASRSRTSGPYEQYF,TGTGCCAGCAGATCCAGGACTAGCGGGCCGTACGAGCAGTACTTC
NA,NA,TRBV30,TRBJ1-1,CAWRMGANTEAFF,TGTGCCTGGAGGATGGGGGCGAACACTGAAGCTTTCTTT
NA,TRBD2,TRBV28,TRBJ2-7,CASSRAGVHF,TGTGCCAGCAGTAGGGCGGGAGTGCACTTC
NA,NA,TRBV30,TRBJ1-2,CAWRGAPNGYTF,TGTGCCTGGAGGGGGGCGCCAAATGGCTACACCTTC
NA,TRBD1,TRBV7-2,TRBJ2-1,CASSSRQGWNEQFF,TGTGCCAGCAGCTCCCGACAGGGGTGGAATGAGCAGTTCTTC
NA,TRBD1,TRBV24-1,TRBJ2-1,CATSDADRPLYNEQFF,TGTGCCACCAGTGATGCGGACAGGCCCCTTTACAATGAGCAGTTCTTC
NA,TRBD2,TRBV10-1,TRBJ2-5,CASTRNFTSGSAQETQYF,TGCGCCAGCACCAGAAATTTTACTAGCGGGTCCGCCCAAGAGACCCAGTACTTC
NA,NA,TRBV6-1,TRBJ1-4,CASSEPGSPFEKLFF,TGTGCCAGCAGTGAGCCGGGATCGCCGTTCGAAAAACTGTTTTTT
NA,TRBD2,TRBV10-2,TRBJ2-1,CASSESGATSGPQFF,TGCGCCAGCAGTGAGTCTGGGGCGACTAGCGGACCACAGTTCTTC
NA,NA,TRBV6-4,TRBJ1-1,CASSREVNTEAFF,TGTGCCAGCAGCCGGGAAGTGAACACTGAAGCTTTCTTT